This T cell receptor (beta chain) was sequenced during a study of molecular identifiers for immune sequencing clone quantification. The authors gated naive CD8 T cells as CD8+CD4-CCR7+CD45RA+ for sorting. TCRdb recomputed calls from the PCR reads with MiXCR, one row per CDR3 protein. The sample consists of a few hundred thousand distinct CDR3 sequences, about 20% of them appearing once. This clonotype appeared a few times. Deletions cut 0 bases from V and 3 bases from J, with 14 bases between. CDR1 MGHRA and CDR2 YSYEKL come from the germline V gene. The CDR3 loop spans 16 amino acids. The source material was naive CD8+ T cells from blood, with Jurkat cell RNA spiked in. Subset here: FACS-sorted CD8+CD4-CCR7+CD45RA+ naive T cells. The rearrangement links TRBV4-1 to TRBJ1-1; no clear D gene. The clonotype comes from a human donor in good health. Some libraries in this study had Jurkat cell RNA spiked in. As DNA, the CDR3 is TGCGCCAGCAGCCAAGATCAAGGCAGCTTATACACTGAAGCTTTCTTT. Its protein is CASSQDQGSLYTEAFF.